This TCR beta chain was identified in a study of neurological immune-mediated disorders. General study points: Expanded clones shared no identical CDR3 amino acid sequences across subjects, which suggested private TCR-beta repertoires in all groups. Expansion of TCR clones was greatest in HTLV-1-associated myelopathy and smallest in multiple sclerosis, where it fell below that of healthy controls.

CDR1 is MNHEY, CDR2 SVGAGI, per germline. Trimming cost V 7 bases and J 6 bases; bases outside gene matches: 10. This CDR3 is built from 17 residues. Noted time point: longitudinal time-point 2. 2 million PBMCs stored at -80 C were the source of the unsorted libraries. This clonotype was recorded many times. Its specificity is not known. The making of cDNA relied on 5'RACE with 10-nucleotide random UMIs. TCRdb reanalysed the 5' RACE reads using MiXCR and keeps one entry per CDR3 protein. This table has approximately 89,000 distinct CDR3 sequences, roughly an eighth appearing once. The chain combines TRBV6-5 with TRBJ2-2; TRBD2 aligns across 14 bases. Source material: PBMCs. The receptor was isolated from a female donor with HTLV-1-associated myelopathy (HAM/TSP). CDR3 nucleotide sequence: TGTGCCAGCACCCGGAGCTCGACTAGCGGGGGGGCCGGGGAGCTGTTTTTT. Protein sequence: CASTRSSTSGGAGELFF.